The entry below gives a single T cell receptor (beta chain) sequence along with its context. Authors' methods: Reference gene primers were amplified, and this amplification served to estimate nucleated cell counts. Using immunoSEQ multiplex PCR, the repertoire was profiled, and TCRdb retains in-frame clones only, with some absent. The V and J calls and clone size were taken over from that table, and D and trimming were inferred from the DNA. In the table there are about 38,000 clones, 87% of which are singletons. Trimming pared 2 bases from V and 4 bases from J, leaving 10 bases between. The V gene's germline CDR1 is SGHNT and CDR2 YYREEE (reference sequence). This CDR3 comprises 13 residues. This sample was included in a study of blood T cell repertoires in COVID-19. Study information: PBMCs, B-cell-depleted T cells, or T cells provided the cDNA or gDNA that made up the material.

Enrolled during active infection, Seattle patients were then followed longitudinally. The TCR sequence derives from a man aged 55 to 70 with COVID-19, enrolled during active disease. The chain employs TRBV5-4 and TRBJ2-7; maybe TRBD1 (5 bases). The sequenced material came from peripheral blood. The CDR3 protein is CASSFQGTYEQYF. CDR3 DNA sequence: TGTGCCAGCAGCTTCCAGGGAACGTACGAGCAGTACTTC.